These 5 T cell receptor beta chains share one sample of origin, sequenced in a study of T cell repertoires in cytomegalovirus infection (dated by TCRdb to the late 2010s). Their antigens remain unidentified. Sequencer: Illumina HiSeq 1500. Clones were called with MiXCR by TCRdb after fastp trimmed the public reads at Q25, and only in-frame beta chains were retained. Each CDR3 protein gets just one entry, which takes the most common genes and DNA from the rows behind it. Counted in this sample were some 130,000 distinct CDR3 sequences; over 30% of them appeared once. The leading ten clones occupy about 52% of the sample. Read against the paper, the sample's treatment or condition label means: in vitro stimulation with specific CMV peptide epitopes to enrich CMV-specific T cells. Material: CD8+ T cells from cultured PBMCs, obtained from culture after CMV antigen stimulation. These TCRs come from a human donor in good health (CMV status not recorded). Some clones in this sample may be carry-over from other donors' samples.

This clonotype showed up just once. DNA for the CDR3: TGCAGTGCTAGCGGGCTAGCTACCTACGAGCAGTACTTC. Amino acid sequence: CSASGLATYEQYF. The chain has TRBV20-1 and TRBJ2-7; D perhaps matches TRBD2 (5 bases). V gave up 3 bases and J gave up 2 bases, with 11 bases separating them. The CDR3 spans 13 residues. The germline CDR1 and CDR2 sequences are DFQATT and SNEGSKA (reference sequence).

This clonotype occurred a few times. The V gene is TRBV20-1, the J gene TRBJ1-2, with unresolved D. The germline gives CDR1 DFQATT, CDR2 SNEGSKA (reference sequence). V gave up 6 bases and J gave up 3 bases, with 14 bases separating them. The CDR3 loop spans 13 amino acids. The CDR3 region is CSAYRAADYGYTF. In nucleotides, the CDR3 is TGCAGTGCCTACAGAGCGGCCGACTATGGCTACACCTTC.

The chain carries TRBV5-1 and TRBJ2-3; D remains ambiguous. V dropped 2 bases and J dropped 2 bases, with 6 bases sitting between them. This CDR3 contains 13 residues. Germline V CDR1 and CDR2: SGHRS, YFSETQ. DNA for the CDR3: TGCGCCAGCAGCTTACAGTTCACAGATACGCAGTATTTT. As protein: CASSLQFTDTQYF.

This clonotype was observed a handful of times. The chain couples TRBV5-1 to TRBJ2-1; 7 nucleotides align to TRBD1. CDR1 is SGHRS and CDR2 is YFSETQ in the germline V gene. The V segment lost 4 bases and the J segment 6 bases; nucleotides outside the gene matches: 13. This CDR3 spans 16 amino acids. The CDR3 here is CASSPTVGTVINEQFF. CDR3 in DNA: TGCGCCAGCAGCCCGACGGTTGGGACAGTAATCAATGAGCAGTTCTTC.

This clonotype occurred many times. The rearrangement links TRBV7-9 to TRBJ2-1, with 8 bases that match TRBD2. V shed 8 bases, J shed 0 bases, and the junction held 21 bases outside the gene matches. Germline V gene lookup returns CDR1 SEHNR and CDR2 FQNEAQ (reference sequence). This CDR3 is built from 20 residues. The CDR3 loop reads CASALPIEGTSLSSYNEQFF. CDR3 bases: TGTGCCAGCGCTCTACCTATTGAGGGGACTAGTCTCAGCTCCTACAATGAGCAGTTCTTC.